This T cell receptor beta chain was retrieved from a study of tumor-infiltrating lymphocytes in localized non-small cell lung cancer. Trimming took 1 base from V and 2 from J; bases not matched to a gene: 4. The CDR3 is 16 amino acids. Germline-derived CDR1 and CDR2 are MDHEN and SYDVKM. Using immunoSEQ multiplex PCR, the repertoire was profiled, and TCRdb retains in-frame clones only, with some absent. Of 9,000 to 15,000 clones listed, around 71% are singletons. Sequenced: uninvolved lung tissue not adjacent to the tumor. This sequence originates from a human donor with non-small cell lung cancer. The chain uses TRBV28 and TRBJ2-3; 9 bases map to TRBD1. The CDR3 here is CASSLYGTGNTDTQYF. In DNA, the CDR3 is TGTGCCAGCAGTTTATACGGGACAGGGAACACAGATACGCAGTATTTT.